Listed below are T cell receptor beta chains from one sample, sequenced in a study of technical replicates of blood from several donors. Profiling relied on immunoSEQ multiplex PCR, and the TCRdb table lists in-frame clones only, not all of them. The data hold tens of thousands of clones, with about 92% observed a single time. Sequencing was performed on T cells isolated from PBMCs. The receptors shown here come from a human donor in good health. CDR3s include the opening cysteine and the closing phenylalanine or tryptophan. Each record gives: J gene, V gene, clone size, D gene, CDR3 protein, CDR3 DNA. The D gene is left open where the match is weak. Clone size appears in some rows only: once, few, many, or a class for an expanded clone.

>TRBJ1-5|TRBV9|-|-
CASSPQGSNQPQHF
TGTGCCAGCAGCCCACAGGGAAGCAATCAGCCCCAGCATTTT
>TRBJ2-1|TRBV5-1|-|-
CASSLQFNTGNEQFF
TGCGCCAGCAGCCTACAATTTAATACGGGTAATGAGCAGTTCTTC
>TRBJ2-7|TRBV7-9|-|-
CASSLMQASYEQYF
TGTGCCAGCAGCTTAATGCAGGCCTCCTACGAGCAGTACTTC
>TRBJ2-7|TRBV6-6|-|-
CASGEAGAHEQYF
TGTGCCAGCGGAGAAGCAGGGGCCCACGAGCAGTACTTC
>TRBJ2-7|TRBV9|-|-
CASSVGILTYEQYF
TGTGCCAGCAGCGTCGGGATCTTAACCTACGAGCAGTACTTC
>TRBJ1-5|TRBV6-5|few|-
CASRTNIDQPQHF
TGTGCCAGCAGAACAAACATCGATCAGCCCCAGCATTTT
>TRBJ1-5|TRBV30|-|-
CAWSVTNLPQHF
TGTGCCTGGAGTGTTACAAATTTGCCCCAGCATTTT
>TRBJ2-7|TRBV28|-|-
CASNSSPRPGQYF
TGTGCCAGCAACTCAAGCCCCCGACCGGGGCAGTACTTC
>TRBJ1-2|TRBV5-6|-|-
CASSFRGDDYGYTF
TGTGCCAGCAGCTTTCGGGGGGATGACTATGGCTACACCTTC
>TRBJ1-2|TRBV5-4|-|-
CASSSPGQNPYGYTF
TGTGCCAGCAGCTCCCCCGGACAGAATCCTTATGGCTACACCTTC
>TRBJ1-4|TRBV9|-|-
CASSVGPAGNEKLFF
TGTGCCAGCAGCGTAGGCCCGGCGGGGAATGAAAAACTGTTTTTT
>TRBJ2-2|TRBV7-9|-|TRBD2
CASSSPGLAGAGELFF
TGTGCCAGCAGCTCCCCGGGACTAGCGGGAGCCGGGGAGCTGTTTTTT
>TRBJ2-4|TRBV2|-|TRBD1
CASRGTGGQYF
TGTGCCAGCAGAGGGACAGGGGGACAGTACTTC
>TRBJ2-7|TRBV4-2|-|TRBD2
CASSQDGTSVPYEQYF
TGTGCCAGCAGCCAGGATGGAACTAGCGTTCCCTACGAGCAGTACTTC
>TRBJ2-7|TRBV6-5|once|-
CASSWGGSVPEQYF
TGTGCCAGCAGTTGGGGGGGCAGTGTACCCGAGCAGTACTTC
>TRBJ2-5|TRBV5-1|-|-
CASRLSETQYF
TGCGCCAGCAGATTATCAGAGACCCAGTACTTC
>TRBJ1-5|TRBV5-4|-|TRBD1
CASSLKTGVNSNQPQHF
TGTGCCAGCAGCCTGAAGACAGGGGTTAATAGCAATCAGCCCCAGCATTTT
>TRBJ2-2|TRBV30|-|TRBD2
CAWKASGTGELFF
TGTGCCTGGAAGGCTAGCGGGACCGGGGAGCTGTTTTTT
>TRBJ1-3|TRBV9|-|-
CASSVGQGLNTIYF
TGTGCCAGCAGCGTAGGTCAGGGTCTAAACACCATATATTTT
>TRBJ1-1|TRBV18|-|TRBD1
CASSPLEGASSTEAFF
TGTGCCAGCTCACCATTGGAGGGGGCATCGAGCACTGAAGCTTTCTTT
>TRBJ2-5|TRBV9|-|TRBD2
CASSAGLAGETQYF
TGTGCCAGCAGCGCGGGACTAGCGGGAGAGACCCAGTACTTC
>TRBJ1-2|TRBV7-2|-|TRBD1
CASSSYSGQEAYGYTF
TGTGCCAGCAGCTCGTACTCGGGACAGGAGGCTTATGGCTACACCTTC
>TRBJ1-5|TRBV28|-|-
CASSLSRGLDNQPQHF
TGTGCCAGCAGTTTATCCCGGGGGTTGGACAATCAGCCCCAGCATTTT
>TRBJ1-2|TRBV29-1|-|TRBD1
CSVGQQGSGYTF
TGCAGCGTTGGTCAACAGGGGTCTGGCTACACCTTC
>TRBJ1-5|TRBV6-5|-|-
CASRRTGNQPQHF
TGTGCCAGCAGACGAACAGGCAATCAGCCCCAGCATTTT
>TRBJ2-2|TRBV11-2|once|TRBD2
CASSLIGTSFSGELFF
TGTGCCAGCAGCTTAATTGGGACTAGCTTTAGCGGGGAGCTGTTTTTT
>TRBJ2-6|TRBV6-5|-|-
CASSGGFSGANVLTF
TGTGCCAGCAGCGGGGGTTTCTCTGGGGCCAACGTCCTGACTTTC
>TRBJ2-7|TRBV4-3|-|-
CASSQDSDSSYEQYF
TGCGCCAGCAGCCAAGATTCGGACTCCTCCTACGAGCAGTACTTC
>TRBJ1-1|TRBV10-3|-|-
CAISDFRGRTEAFF
TGTGCCATCAGTGATTTCCGGGGAAGGACTGAAGCTTTCTTT
>TRBJ2-1|TRBV15|-|TRBD1
CATADRAEYNEQFF
TGTGCCACCGCGGACAGGGCGGAGTACAATGAGCAGTTCTTC
>TRBJ2-1|TRBV7-6|-|TRBD2
CASSPTDASGDYNEQFF
TGTGCCAGCAGCCCCACTGACGCTAGCGGGGACTACAATGAGCAGTTCTTC
>TRBJ2-7|TRBV7-2|once|-
CASSAHHVITGSYEQYF
TGTGCCAGCAGCGCGCACCATGTAATCACAGGTTCCTACGAGCAGTACTTC
>TRBJ1-1|TRBV28|-|TRBD1
CASSSDREYGGNTEAFF
TGTGCCAGCAGTTCCGACAGGGAGTACGGAGGGAACACTGAAGCTTTCTTT
>TRBJ1-5|TRBV7-2|-|-
CASSLGDSYNQPQHF
TGTGCCAGCAGCTTAGGTGACAGTTACAATCAGCCCCAGCATTTT
>TRBJ2-1|TRBV7-2|-|TRBD2
CASSPGLAPYNEQFF
TGTGCCAGCAGCCCGGGACTAGCGCCCTACAATGAGCAGTTCTTC
>TRBJ2-2|TRBV6-5|-|-
CASSRLYTGELFF
TGTGCCAGCAGTCGACTTTACACCGGGGAGCTGTTTTTT
>TRBJ2-1|TRBV28|-|TRBD2
CASSLRLAGASNEQFF
TGTGCCAGCAGTTTACGGCTAGCGGGAGCCTCCAATGAGCAGTTCTTC
>TRBJ2-3|TRBV9|-|-
CASSVFGGEVSDTQYF
TGTGCCAGCAGCGTATTCGGGGGAGAAGTGTCAGATACGCAGTATTTT
>TRBJ2-2|TRBV30|-|-
CAWSVSAGANGELFF
TGTGCCTGGAGTGTGAGTGCAGGGGCTAACGGGGAGCTGTTTTTT
>TRBJ2-3|TRBV7-8|-|TRBD1
CASSKDRHTDTQYF
TGTGCCAGCAGTAAGGACAGGCACACAGATACGCAGTATTTT